Detailed here is one TCR beta chain. MiXCR, applied by TCRdb to the 5' RACE reads, yields one record per CDR3 protein. Among about 38,000 distinct CDR3 sequences listed, nearly 5% were seen once. The record originates from a study of neurological immune-mediated disorders. Germline values: CDR1 SGHRS, CDR2 YFSETQ. V was clipped by 0 bases and J by 3 bases, with 10 bases between them. The CDR3 covers 15 residues. CD4+ or CD8+ T cells at a count of more than 850,000 served as input for the sorted libraries. The J gene is TRBJ2-1, the V gene TRBV5-1; TRBD2 is a possible D gene (5 bases). The sequence was obtained from a man aged 18 to 30 in good health. Sequenced input: CD4+ T cells from blood. CDR3 nucleotide sequence: TGCGCCAGCAGCTTGGGCGGAGGATACTACAATGAGCAGTTCTTC. Translated, it gives CASSLGGGYYNEQFF.